This TCR beta chain was found in a study of blood T cells in healthy people across ages. Points from the study as a whole: TCR beta diversity was tightly associated with the proportion of naive T cells.

Germline lookup yields CDR1 MNHEY and CDR2 SVGEGT. The V and J ends lost 5 bases and 0 bases respectively, with 12 bases between them. The CDR3 is 15 residues long. Next came a second PCR, run for roughly 6 to 11 cycles, which used a sample-barcoded 5' primer along with a J-beta primer mix. TCRdb called the 5' RACE reads again in MiXCR, with one record for every CDR3 protein. The data show over a million distinct CDR3 sequences, 42% seen once. On this clonotype itself: Antigen: not known.

The rearrangement uses TRBV6-2 or TRBV6-3 and TRBJ2-3; D gene ambiguous. Input material: blood. The TCR sequence derives from a woman aged 18-29 years in good health. The CDR3 is CASSLTVSSTDTQYF. Written as DNA, the CDR3 is TGTGCCAGCAGTCTGACCGTTTCTAGCACAGATACGCAGTATTTT.